This T cell receptor (beta chain) derives from a study of lymphopenia after photon versus proton radiotherapy. Broader study findings: Photon-treated patients lost naive T cells and TCR diversity; proton-treated stayed stable. Survival link was tested only in deceased patients; proton benefit remains a possibility.

Some clones are missing from TCRdb's copy, which holds only in-frame ones; the method was immunoSEQ multiplex PCR. The table has approximately 20,000 clones, roughly nine tenths seen once. On this clone itself: Its antigen is unidentified.

CDR3 length equals 16 residues. The ends were cut back, 0 bases at V and 0 bases at J, with 8 bases in the middle. This specimen consisted of peripheral blood, obtained from a patient treated with proton-based radiotherapy. The source is a man between 70 and 80 years old with pancreatic cancer. The rearrangement links TRBV23-1 to TRBJ2-2; D gene unclear. TRBV23-1 is assigned to the ORF class and has an uncertain function. The CDR3 here is CASSQSDGANTGELFF. As DNA, the CDR3 is TGCGCCAGCAGTCAATCGGACGGAGCGAACACCGGGGAGCTGTTTTTT.